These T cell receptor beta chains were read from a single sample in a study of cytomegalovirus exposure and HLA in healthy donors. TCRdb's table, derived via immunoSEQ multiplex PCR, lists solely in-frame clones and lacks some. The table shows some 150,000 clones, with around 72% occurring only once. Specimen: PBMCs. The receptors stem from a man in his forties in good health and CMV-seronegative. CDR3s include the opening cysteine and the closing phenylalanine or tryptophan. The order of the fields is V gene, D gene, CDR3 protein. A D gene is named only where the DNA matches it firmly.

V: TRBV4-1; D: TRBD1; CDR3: CASSHPGGLNEKLFF
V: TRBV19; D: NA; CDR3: CASMFSEGSTEAFF
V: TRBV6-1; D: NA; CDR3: CASSHDSGMGETQYF
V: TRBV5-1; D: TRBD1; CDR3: CASSPRTGTVETEAFF
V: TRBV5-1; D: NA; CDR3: CASSRELVVDTEAFF
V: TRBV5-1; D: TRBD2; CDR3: CASSPRTSGNNEQFF
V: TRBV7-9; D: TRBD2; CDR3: CASTPQGLAGEETQYF
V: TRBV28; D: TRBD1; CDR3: CASSIQGNYGYTF
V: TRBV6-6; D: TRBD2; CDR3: CASAGLAGGFNEQFF
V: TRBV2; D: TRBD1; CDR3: CASSVDRAGAETQYF
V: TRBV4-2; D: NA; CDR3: CASSQGQGIMNTEAFF
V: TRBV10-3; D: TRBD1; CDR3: CAISGTGTGQYEQYF
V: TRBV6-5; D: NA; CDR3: CASSYVRGLNTEAFF
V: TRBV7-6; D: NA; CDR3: CASSTTRQGSGNTEAFF
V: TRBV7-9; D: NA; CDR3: CASSSRGSYEQYF
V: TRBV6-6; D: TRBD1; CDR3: CASSYSATGGFGYTF
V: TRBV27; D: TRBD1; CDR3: CASSPYLDRGEGYGYTF
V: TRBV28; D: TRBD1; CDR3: CASSFRTGKETQYF
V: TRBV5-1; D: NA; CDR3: CASRLQGTGGYEQYF
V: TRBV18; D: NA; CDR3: CASSQKGTGREKLFF
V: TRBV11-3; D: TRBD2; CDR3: CASSGSRTGELFF
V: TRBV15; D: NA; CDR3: CATSGRVQETQYF
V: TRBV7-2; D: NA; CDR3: CASSLGALGRAGEQYF
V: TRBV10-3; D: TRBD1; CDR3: CSISDRVYEQYF
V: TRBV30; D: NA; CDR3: CAWSEAVITDF
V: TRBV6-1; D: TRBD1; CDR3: CATKGQGSYEQYF
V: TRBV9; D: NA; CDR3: CASSAYGTIYF
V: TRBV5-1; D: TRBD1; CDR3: CASSPGTVQETQYF
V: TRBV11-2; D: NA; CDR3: CASRHLRVGLDYGYTF
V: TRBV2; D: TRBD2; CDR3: CASIPPGGGSSYNEQFF
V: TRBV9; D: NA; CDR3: CASSAIYEQYF
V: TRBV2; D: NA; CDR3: CASRTGSSYNSPLHF
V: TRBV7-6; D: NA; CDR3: CASSRVGGAIAEAFF
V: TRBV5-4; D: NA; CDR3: CASSLGFQDNSPLHF
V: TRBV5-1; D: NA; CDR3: CASSLGAQAPDTQYF
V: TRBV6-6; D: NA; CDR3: CASRTDRVEYNSPLHF
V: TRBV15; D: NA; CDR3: CATSRVSSGSEQYF
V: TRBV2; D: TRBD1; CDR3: CASSEQPGQGANQPQHF
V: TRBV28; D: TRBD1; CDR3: CASSPTGYPQETQYF
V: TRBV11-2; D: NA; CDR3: CASSPSLGSNQPQHF
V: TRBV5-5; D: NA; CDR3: CASSFRVTNYGYTF
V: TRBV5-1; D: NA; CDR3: CASSLAFHSGTGELFF
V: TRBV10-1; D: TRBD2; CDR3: CASSEGLAATYEQYF
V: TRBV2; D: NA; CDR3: CASMIRLYRVEQYF
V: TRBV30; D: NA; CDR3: CAWRREGANVLTF
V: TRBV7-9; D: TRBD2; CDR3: CASSLDGRAPDTQYF
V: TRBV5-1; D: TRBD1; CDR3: CASSPAGGSPHEQYF
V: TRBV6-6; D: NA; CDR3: CASSQELAYEQYF
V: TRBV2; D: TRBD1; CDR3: CASSEAQGAPGYTF
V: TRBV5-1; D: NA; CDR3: CASSLTAWRNEKLFF
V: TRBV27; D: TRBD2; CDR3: CASSRRLAGTGELFF
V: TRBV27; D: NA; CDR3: CASSLRSILFF
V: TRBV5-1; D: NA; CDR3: CASQGLGEKLFF